This T cell receptor (beta chain) was sequenced during a study of T cells expressing NK-cell markers. Study-wide context: Seven donors tested HCMV-seropositive and one tested seronegative among the eight sequenced.

Regarding the study as a whole: Four donors showed these clonotypes also leading the CD3+CD56-NKG2C+ fraction. Expanded NKG2C+ T cell clones were not confirmed as HCMV-specific.

The germline V gene encodes CDR1 LGHNA and CDR2 YNFKEQ. The CDR3 sequence is 14 residues long. Comment on this clonotype: Antigen specificity is unknown.

cDNA encoding TCR beta was synthesized via 5'RACE template switching incorporating UMIs. TCRdb derives one entry per CDR3 protein from the 5' RACE reads, leaving out DNA. The sample totals 450,000 to 600,000 distinct CDR3 sequences; its top ten clones hold around 4%. The sequencing sample was made of blood T cells: a sorted CD56 or NKG2C T cell subset, CD4+ or CD8+ T cells, or bulk PBMC T cells (not recorded which). This TCR was sampled from a man younger than 35 in good health. This chain joins TRBV4-2 and TRBJ2-3. The CDR3 spells CASSPSTSTDTQYF.